This T cell receptor (beta chain) was captured by sequencing in a study of metastatic and nonmetastatic thyroid tumors. Nobody among the patients had been given any treatment before thyroid surgery. This clone was seen repeatedly, ten times or more. MiXCR was used by TCRdb to re-call the PCR reads. The sample lists 30,000 to 40,000 clones, 20% to 25% seen once, with 2.5% to 3.5% in the top ten. Looked up from germline, CDR1 is MNHEY and CDR2 is SVGAGI. Deletions cut 0 bases from V and 0 bases from J, with 11 bases between. The CDR3 sequence is 16 residues long. This receptor was taken from a male donor with papillary thyroid cancer or a benign thyroid nodule (not recorded which). Some clones in this sample may be carry-over from other donors' samples. This chain joins TRBV6-5 and TRBJ2-5, with D perhaps TRBD2 (5 bases). Sequenced sample: tumor tissue. For the CDR3, the DNA is TGTGCCAGCAGTTACTCGGGGTCCGGGAACCAAGAGACCCAGTACTTC. It yields the protein CASSYSGSGNQETQYF.